These T cell receptor beta chains were read from a single sample in a study of identical twins. MiXCR, run by TCRdb on the 5' RACE reads, gives a single entry per CDR3 protein. The sample holds some 560,000 distinct CDR3 sequences, around a tenth seen once. These records were also assigned to another study, of yellow fever vaccine responses in identical twins.

Sequencing input: PBMCs. The receptors stem from a woman aged 18-29 years in good health. CDR3s include the opening cysteine and the closing phenylalanine or tryptophan. D genes are given only for firm matches. Some rows mark clone size as missing; the rest say once, few, many or name a class of expanded clone.

d_gene,j_gene,v_gene,abundance,CDR3aa,CDR3nt
TRBD2,TRBJ2-1,TRBV29-1,many,CSAWGLAGSNEQFF,TGCAGCGCCTGGGGACTAGCGGGTTCTAATGAGCAGTTCTTC
NA,TRBJ2-3,TRBV18,NA,CASSPGSFTSTDTQYF,TGTGCCAGCTCACCAGGGAGCTTCACTAGCACAGATACGCAGTATTTT
TRBD2,TRBJ2-1,TRBV12-3/TRBV12-4,few,CASRPGLAGGPDEQFF,TGTGCCAGCAGACCCGGACTAGCGGGGGGGCCCGATGAGCAGTTCTTC
TRBD1,TRBJ1-2,TRBV12-3/TRBV12-4,many,CASSRTGLYGYTF,TGTGCCAGCAGTCGGACAGGGCTTTATGGCTACACCTTC
NA,TRBJ1-6,TRBV12-3/TRBV12-4,many,CASSLQGNSPLHF,TGTGCCAGCAGCTTACAGGGAAATTCACCCCTCCACTTT
TRBD1,TRBJ2-2,TRBV24-1,many,CATSLGQANTGELFF,TGTGCCACCAGCCTGGGACAGGCGAACACCGGGGAGCTGTTTTTT
NA,TRBJ2-1,TRBV11-1,many,CASNQGRDNEQFF,TGTGCCAGCAACCAGGGGCGGGACAATGAGCAGTTCTTC
NA,TRBJ2-1,TRBV12-3/TRBV12-4,NA,CASTRRGEEQFF,TGTGCCAGCACCCGGAGGGGGGAGGAGCAGTTCTTC
NA,TRBJ1-5,TRBV7-9,many,CASSSKGGNQPQHF,TGTGCCAGCAGCAGTAAGGGAGGAAATCAGCCCCAGCATTTT
TRBD1,TRBJ2-7,TRBV5-1,many,CASSRTRGTGNEQYF,TGCGCCAGCAGCCGCACCCGTGGGACAGGGAACGAGCAGTACTTC
NA,TRBJ2-1,TRBV11-2,many,CASSREWAGSDNEQFF,TGTGCCAGCAGCCGAGAGTGGGCCGGTTCGGACAATGAGCAGTTCTTC
NA,TRBJ2-7,TRBV5-6,many,CASSIRDYEQYF,TGTGCCAGCAGTATCCGGGACTACGAGCAGTACTTC
NA,TRBJ2-3,TRBV6-2/TRBV6-3,NA,CASSGQKYTDTQYF,TGTGCCAGCAGTGGACAGAAATACACAGATACGCAGTATTTT
NA,TRBJ2-5,TRBV6-2/TRBV6-3,few,CAIADSLGETQYF,TGTGCCATCGCCGACAGCCTAGGGGAGACCCAGTACTTC
NA,TRBJ2-7,TRBV27,NA,CASSSYGGYEQYF,TGTGCCAGCAGTTCCTACGGAGGTTACGAGCAGTACTTC
TRBD1,TRBJ2-1,TRBV7-9,NA,CASSPSWDRAYNEQFF,TGTGCCAGCAGCCCTAGTTGGGACAGGGCCTACAATGAGCAGTTCTTC
TRBD2,TRBJ2-1,TRBV29-1,few,CSVEGRVLYNEQFF,TGCAGCGTTGAGGGGAGGGTCCTCTACAATGAGCAGTTCTTC
NA,TRBJ2-7,TRBV7-9,few,CASTKDLYLEQYF,TGTGCCAGCACCAAGGACTTATACTTGGAGCAGTACTTC
NA,TRBJ2-3,TRBV4-3,few,CASSQESGRTANTQYF,TGCGCCAGCAGCCAAGAGTCCGGGAGGACAGCGAATACGCAGTATTTT
NA,TRBJ1-6,TRBV6-4,few,CASSEQYNSPLHF,TGTGCCAGCAGTGAACAGTATAATTCACCCCTCCACTTT
NA,TRBJ2-3,TRBV12-3/TRBV12-4,many,CASSSSDTQYF,TGTGCCAGCAGTTCGTCAGATACGCAGTATTTT
NA,TRBJ2-1,TRBV11-2,NA,CASSPRGVSGALSSYNEQFF,TGTGCCAGCAGCCCCCGAGGGGTTAGCGGAGCCCTTAGCTCCTACAATGAGCAGTTCTTC
TRBD1,TRBJ2-2,TRBV6-5,few,CASSTTGQVTGELFF,TGTGCCAGCAGTACTACGGGACAGGTTACCGGGGAGCTGTTTTTT
NA,TRBJ1-1,TRBV29-1,NA,CSVGLPSEAEAFF,TGCAGCGTTGGGCTCCCTTCTGAGGCTGAAGCTTTCTTT
NA,TRBJ1-5,TRBV9,few,CASSAEYSNQPQHF,TGTGCCAGCAGCGCAGAATATAGCAATCAGCCCCAGCATTTT
NA,TRBJ2-7,TRBV20-1,few,CSARDYDSSYEQYF,TGCAGTGCTAGAGACTACGACAGTTCCTACGAGCAGTACTTC
NA,TRBJ1-5,TRBV2,NA,CASRNGVNQPQHF,TGTGCCAGCAGGAACGGGGTCAATCAGCCCCAGCATTTT
NA,TRBJ1-4,TRBV11-1,few,CASSPDSYQEKLFF,TGTGCCAGCAGCCCAGACAGTTATCAAGAAAAACTGTTTTTT
TRBD1,TRBJ2-1,TRBV5-1,many,CASSFRDRENEQFF,TGCGCCAGCAGCTTCCGGGACAGGGAGAATGAGCAGTTCTTC
TRBD1,TRBJ2-1,TRBV20-1,few,CSATPGTGGYNEQFF,TGCAGTGCCACACCGGGGACAGGGGGTTACAATGAGCAGTTCTTC
NA,TRBJ2-6,TRBV3-1,many,CASSQASGANVLTF,TGTGCCAGCAGCCAAGCCTCTGGGGCCAACGTCCTGACTTTC
NA,TRBJ1-2,TRBV13,many,CASSPTGLYGYTF,TGTGCCAGCAGCCCGACAGGCCTCTATGGCTACACCTTC
NA,TRBJ2-7,TRBV28,NA,CASISTGTYSYEQYF,TGTGCCAGCATCTCAACCGGGACATACTCCTACGAGCAGTACTTC
NA,TRBJ1-1,TRBV25-1,NA,CASSGLGGAEAFF,TGTGCCAGCAGTGGGCTAGGGGGGGCTGAAGCTTTCTTT
NA,TRBJ2-7,TRBV3-1,NA,CASSQDVAPYEQYF,TGTGCCAGCAGCCAAGATGTAGCCCCCTACGAGCAGTACTTC
NA,TRBJ2-3,TRBV2,many,CASSLQGHPGTDTQYF,TGTGCCAGCAGTTTACAGGGACATCCCGGGACAGATACGCAGTATTTT